This record covers a single T cell receptor beta chain. The target antigen is unknown. Regarding treatment: approximately 10-day PBMC culture with coronavirus spike peptide pools or control peptides (ViraFEST assay). The CDR3 runs to 16 residues. The V end lost 0 bases, the J end lost 2 bases, and 11 bases lay between the germline ends. Per germline, CDR1 LNHDA and CDR2 SQIVND (reference sequence). The source of the sample is a study of vaccination and CD4 T cells after COVID-19. The Oncomine TCR Beta short-read assay was applied to DNA of cultured CD4+ T cells. One entry per CDR3 protein results from TCRdb running MiXCR on the PCR reads. The table records 20,000 or so distinct CDR3 sequences, 50% to 70% of them present only once.

This clonotype originated in a human donor who had recovered from COVID-19. The material sequenced was CD4+ T cells from blood, cultured in vitro, taken after SARS-CoV-2 vaccination. The chain joins TRBV19 to TRBJ1-5, with D possibly matching TRBD1 (5 bases). The CDR3: CASSIDFGTGNQPQHF. CDR3 bases: TGTGCCAGTAGTATAGATTTTGGGACGGGCAATCAGCCCCAGCATTTT.